These 18 T cell receptor beta chains came from one sample sequenced in a study of blood T cell repertoires in COVID-19. TCRdb's table, derived via immunoSEQ multiplex PCR, lists solely in-frame clones and lacks some. The sample has around 99,000 clones; around 92% are singletons. What was sequenced was peripheral blood. The receptor set was obtained from a man aged 35-49 years with active or convalescent COVID-19.

J is TRBJ2-7 and V is TRBV28; 9 bases align to TRBD2. Trimming at V came to 1 base and at J to 0 bases, leaving 16 bases not matched to a gene. The CDR3 sequence is 20 residues long. The V gene's germline CDR1 is MDHEN and CDR2 SYDVKM. Here the CDR3 DNA reads TGTGCCAGCAGTTTATTAGGGGGGGACATTAGCGGGAGAAGCTCCTACGAGCAGTACTTC. This sequence encodes CASSLLGGDISGRSSYEQYF.

The chain recombines TRBV9 with TRBJ2-3, with TRBD2 matching 8 bases. The V and J ends lost 2 bases and 1 base, in that order; junction bases with no gene match: 3. Per germline, CDR1 SGDLS and CDR2 YYNGEE. The CDR3 totals 15 residues. The DNA of the CDR3 is TGTGCCAGCAGCGTTAGCGGGACCCGCACAGATACGCAGTATTTT. Amino acids: CASSVSGTRTDTQYF.

The table lists this clone with a few counts. V gene TRBV27 combines with J gene TRBJ2-1; 9 bases match TRBD2. The CDR3 runs 19 residues. Germline CDR1 is MNHEY and CDR2 is SMNVEV (reference sequence). After removal of 0 bases from V and 4 bases from J, the junction contained 13 bases not matched to a gene. CDR3 in DNA: TGTGCCAGCAGTTTATCGCCCCCCTTAGCGGGAGTCGGATACAATGAGCAGTTCTTC. This gives the protein CASSLSPPLAGVGYNEQFF.

The genes are TRBV5-4 and TRBJ2-5; TRBD2 matches 7 bases. Looked up from germline, CDR1 is SGHNT and CDR2 is YYREEE (reference sequence). The CDR3 is 15 residues long. The V gene end was trimmed by 0 bases and the J gene end by 0 bases; junction bases not matched to a gene: 2. As DNA, the CDR3 is TGTGCCAGCAGCTTGGTGGGGGGGAACCAAGAGACCCAGTACTTC. Protein: CASSLVGGNQETQYF.

The chain links TRBV18 to TRBJ1-5, with TRBD1 matching over 9 bases. Germline V gene lookup returns CDR1 KGHSH and CDR2 LQKENI. Trimming cost V 4 bases and J 2 bases; bases outside gene matches: 12. This CDR3 spans 18 amino acids. The CDR3 region is CASSLGTGGRFGNQPQHF. The DNA of the CDR3 is TGTGCCAGCTCACTCGGTACAGGGGGCCGGTTTGGCAATCAGCCCCAGCATTTT.

The gene calls are TRBV19 and TRBJ1-4, with a weak D call TRBD1 (6 bases). V lost 7 bases, J lost 2 bases, and 17 bases lay in between. The CDR3 length is 16 residues. Germline CDR1 and CDR2: LNHDA and SQIVND (reference sequence). DNA for the CDR3: TGTGCCAGTAACGGCAGGGGAAGTGGCACTAATGAAAAACTGTTTTTT. This gives the protein CASNGRGSGTNEKLFF.

This clone has only one observation. The chain combines TRBV2 with TRBJ1-1; D gene unclear. Germline assignment: CDR1 SNHLY and CDR2 FYNNEI. The CDR3 is 14 residues long. V was trimmed by 11 bases and J by 1 base, leaving 17 bases between them. CDR3 sequence: CASSFGEGNTEAFF. The CDR3 DNA reads as TGTGCCTCGTCCTTTGGGGAGGGGAACACTGAAGCTTTCTTT.

This sequence joins TRBV7-2 and TRBJ2-3; 7 nucleotides line up with TRBD2. CDR1 and CDR2 (germline): SGHTA, FQGNSA. The CDR3 totals 15 residues. V shed 2 bases, J shed 1 base, and the junction held 3 bases outside the gene matches. The CDR3 protein is CASSLRAGRTDTQYF. The CDR3 DNA reads TGTGCCAGCAGCTTAAGAGCGGGACGCACAGATACGCAGTATTTT.

This sequence joins TRBV2 and TRBJ2-2; TRBD2 matches 8 bases. CDR3 length equals 14 residues. Germline V CDR1 and CDR2: SNHLY, FYNNEI. J gave up 7 bases and V 6 bases, and 7 bases lay outside the gene matches. The CDR3 spells CASSGGAPGGELFF. CDR3 in DNA: TGTGCCAGCAGCGGGGGGGCCCCGGGCGGGGAGCTGTTTTTT.

CDR3 sequence: CASSPPLAPGELFF. CDR3 nucleotide sequence: TGTGCCAGCAGTCCCCCTCTCGCGCCCGGGGAGCTGTTTTTT. The chain links TRBV27 to TRBJ2-2, with D unresolved. This CDR3 spans 14 amino acids. Germline loops: CDR1 MNHEY, CDR2 SMNVEV (reference sequence). Deletions cut 5 bases from V and 6 bases from J, with 13 bases between.

This chain joins TRBV19 and TRBJ2-1; 10 positions agree with TRBD2. The CDR3 sequence is 13 residues long. V shed 9 bases and J 7 bases; nucleotides not matched to a gene: 6. Germline CDR1 reads LNHDA; CDR2 reads SQIVND (reference sequence). This chain's CDR3 is CASLAGETNEQFF. The CDR3, as DNA: TGTGCCAGCCTAGCGGGAGAAACTAATGAGCAGTTCTTC.

The V and J genes are TRBV15 and TRBJ1-5, with TRBD1 identical over 7 bases. The junction had 10 bases not matched to a gene; V was cut back by 0 bases and J by 2 bases. Germline values: CDR1 LNHNV, CDR2 YYDKDF (reference sequence). The CDR3 spans 18 residues. This CDR3 reads CATSRDSNTGVGNQPQHF. Written as DNA, the CDR3 is TGTGCCACCAGCAGAGATTCTAATACAGGGGTGGGCAATCAGCCCCAGCATTTT.

The CDR3 region has the DNA TGTGCCAGCAGTTTACCCCCCGGTGGGGGGAAGGATGAGCAGTTCTTC. Translated, it gives CASSLPPGGGKDEQFF. This chain joins TRBV28 and TRBJ2-1; TRBD2 is a possible D gene (6 bases). Trimming pared 2 bases from V and 8 bases from J, leaving 19 bases between. The CDR3 runs to 16 residues. Germline CDR1 is MDHEN and CDR2 is SYDVKM.

This clone occurred once. The chain couples TRBV5-4 to TRBJ1-1, with a weak D call TRBD1 (6 bases). Germline values: CDR1 SGHNT, CDR2 YYREEE (reference sequence). V lost 5 bases to trimming and J lost 0 bases, with 14 bases between them. CDR3 length: 15 residues. CDR3 nucleotides: TGTGCCAGCAGGGCCGGGACACACATGAACACTGAAGCTTTCTTT. This translates into CASRAGTHMNTEAFF.

The genes are TRBV19 and TRBJ1-1; D possibly corresponds to TRBD1 (5 bases). Trimming pared 3 bases from V and 1 base from J, leaving 6 bases between. The V gene's germline CDR1 is LNHDA and CDR2 SQIVND (reference sequence). This CDR3 contains 13 residues. CDR3: CASSIGQNTEAFF. The CDR3, as DNA: TGTGCCAGTAGTATTGGACAGAACACTGAAGCTTTCTTT.

V and J are TRBV4-2 and TRBJ1-1, with D possibly matching TRBD1 (6 bases). The CDR3 runs 15 residues. Trimming took 4 bases from V and 0 from J, leaving 12 bases between them. Germline-derived CDR1 and CDR2 are LGHNA and YNFKEQ. The CDR3 protein is CASSPRQGLNTEAFF. CDR3 bases: TGTGCCAGCAGCCCCCGTCAGGGGCTGAACACTGAAGCTTTCTTT.

The chain employs TRBV27 and TRBJ2-6; weak D call: TRBD2 (5 bases). The CDR3 has 15 amino acids. Germline V lookup: CDR1 MNHEY, CDR2 SMNVEV (reference sequence). V lost 4 bases, J lost 0 bases, and 7 bases lay in between. CDR3 nucleotide sequence: TGTGCCAGCAGTTGGAGGTACTCTGGGGCCAACGTCCTGACTTTC. Translation gives CASSWRYSGANVLTF.

The V gene is TRBV6-2 or TRBV6-3, the J gene TRBJ1-2, with D uncertain. Germline V CDR1 and CDR2: MNHEY, SVGEGT. The CDR3 sequence is 13 residues long. V shed 5 bases and J shed 4 bases, with 11 bases lying between them. The CDR3 spells CASSERRSYGYTF. DNA of the CDR3: TGTGCCAGCAGTGAGAGGCGCAGCTATGGCTACACCTTC.